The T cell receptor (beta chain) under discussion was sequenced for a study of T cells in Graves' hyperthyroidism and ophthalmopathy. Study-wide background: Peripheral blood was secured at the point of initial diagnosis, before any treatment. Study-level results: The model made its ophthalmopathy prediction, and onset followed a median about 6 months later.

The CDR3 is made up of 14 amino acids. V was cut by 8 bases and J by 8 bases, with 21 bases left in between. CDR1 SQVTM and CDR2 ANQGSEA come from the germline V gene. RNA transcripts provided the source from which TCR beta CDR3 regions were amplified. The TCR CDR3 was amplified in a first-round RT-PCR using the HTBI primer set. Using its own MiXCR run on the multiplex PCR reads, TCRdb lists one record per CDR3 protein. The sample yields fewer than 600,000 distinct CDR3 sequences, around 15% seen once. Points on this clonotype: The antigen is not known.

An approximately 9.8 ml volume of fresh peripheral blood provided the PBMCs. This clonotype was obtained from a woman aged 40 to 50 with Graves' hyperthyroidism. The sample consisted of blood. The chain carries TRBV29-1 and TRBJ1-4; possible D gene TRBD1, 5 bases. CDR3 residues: CSSQERGAREKLFF. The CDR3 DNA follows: TGCAGCTCCCAGGAGAGGGGCGCCAGGGAAAAACTGTTTTTT.